This entry is about one T cell receptor beta chain. The antigen it binds to is not known. No clone much larger than this one lies a single base away; base qualities are absent. Library preparation was by the immunoSEQ multiplex PCR assay. For the multiplex PCR, a mixture combining 60 forward primers for TCR Vbeta segments and 13 reverse primers for TCR Jbeta segments was used. The CDR3 region of rearranged TCR beta genes was amplified from genomic DNA by a multiplex PCR assay. On the Illumina HiSeq System, the amplified TCR beta libraries were sequenced as 87-base-pair reads. Concerning the study's data processing: In a later analysis, around 80 million unique TCR beta chains were counted across the roughly 670 repertoires, and around 10 million of these chains were shared by at least two donors. A nearest-neighbor algorithm error-corrected the raw reads and collapsed the reads into unique sequences, merging closely related sequences to remove PCR and sequencing errors. V, D and J gene segments were assigned by aligning CDR3 sequences to IMGT reference sequences. For a sequence to be retained, a match of at least six nucleotides to both a V gene segment and a J gene segment was required. Rearrangements were called productive when the CDR3 lacked stop codons and stayed in frame with V and J; all others were non-productive. CDR3 was defined according to IMGT convention as the region running from the second conserved V-encoded cysteine to the conserved J-encoded phenylalanine. The earlier analysis of about 530 of the donors excluded any sequence lacking an unambiguous match to a single V gene segment. An earlier analysis of several hundred of the donors called V segments functional above 56.7% productive rearrangements and segregating when the between-donor standard deviation exceeded 5%. A statistical classification framework was built for diagnosing cytomegalovirus status from the catalog of TCR beta chain sequences. A later analysis assigned V and J genes by comparing TCR nucleotide sequences with IMGT/GENE-DB human TR gene sequences. A later analysis assigned CDR3 sequences and most-parsimonious VDJ recombination scenarios with the TCRdist pipeline. A later analysis defined each TCR beta chain by its CDR3 amino acid sequence plus V-gene family, and excluded reads lacking a unique V-gene family. To address suspected cross-contamination and a sequencing artifact, a later analysis removed 592 highly shared, low-generation-probability nucleotide sequences. For each public chain, a later analysis derived a clonal expansion index from normalized ranks of inferred template counts within each repertoire. Generation probabilities in a later analysis came from a VDJ recombination model fitted to out-of-frame rearrangements, and those results were checked against IGoR. In a later analysis, TCR-TCR, TCR-HLA and TCR-CMV co-occurrence was scored with hypergeometric tests, and a repertoire-size bias correction was applied to TCR pairs. In a later analysis, false discovery rates were estimated by permuting HLA or CMV assignments 20 times. In a later analysis, co-occurring TCRs were grouped with DBSCAN, and TCRdist sequence similarity was added when clustering was performed within HLA-allele-positive subsets. Repertoires with fewer than 30,000 or more than 120,000 public chains were left out of co-occurrence clustering, as were four to six repertoires with anomalous nucleotide sharing. Drawn from immuneACCESS, this table holds only the in-frame rearrangements with V and J called that TCRdb kept. Clones are partly lost; checked studies trace under half to an unresolved V gene and leave the rest unexplained. The V and J calls and clone size are taken from that table; D and trimming were inferred from the DNA. The sample has about 97,000 clones on record, 73% of them singletons. Less than 4% of the sample goes to the ten largest clones.

Its CDR3 holds 15 amino acids, cysteine through phenylalanine. Only the CDR3 portion is preserved as DNA: 45 bases, with reading frame beginning at the first base. CDR1 and CDR2 (SGHRS, YFSETQ) derive from the germline V gene. V is shortened by 1 base, J by 0 bases, and the region joining them spans 10 bases. The cohort was made up of under 800 healthy bone marrow donors. Cohort members were all nominally healthy when sampled, although unrecorded immune exposures were likely present. The donor tested CMV seronegative and was one of the 352 seronegative cohort members. Every donor gave a peripheral blood sample, and the peripheral blood mononuclear cells from that sample were used for TCR beta sequencing. Genomic DNA was extracted from the blood cell samples with the Qiagen DNeasy Blood Extraction Kit. The data derive from a study of cytomegalovirus exposure and HLA in healthy donors (dated by TCRdb to the late 2010s). Background for the entire study: In an earlier analysis of about 560 of the donors, 276 Gb of sequence data and some 100 million unique TCR beta sequences from 180 million or so T cells were reported. Approximately 300 gigabases of sequencing data and 78 million or so unique TCR sequences were included in an early release covering 550 to 800 HLA-typed donors. Of the roughly 400 genotyped donors, about 80% fell in the genetic ancestry cluster associated with self-reported Caucasian donors. The study aimed to test whether cataloging public T cell receptors could reveal signatures of past pathogen exposure. Using immunosequencing, the study profiled T cell repertoires from around 670 subjects and related those repertoires to cytomegalovirus serostatus. Along with the roughly 710-subject first cohort, a separate validation cohort of some 130 different subjects was used. To predict cytomegalovirus infection status, the study brought together high-throughput TCR immunosequencing, statistical association of individual TCRs with disease status, and machine learning. A later analysis re-analyzed previously published TCR beta repertoires from about 600 donors and added high-resolution HLA genotyping to study TCR occurrence patterns. The later analysis used no new phenotypic data to find candidate immune exposures, relying instead on TCR beta sequences and their occurrence across donors. In an earlier analysis of roughly 600 of the donors, high-throughput TCR beta sequencing was used to judge whether each TCR beta V gene segment behaved as functional or pseudogenic. Alongside the repertoire data, information on donor age, sex, ethnicity and CMV serostatus was compiled. A later genetic analysis used genome-wide SNP genotypes for about 60% of the 666 donors, treating that subset as a discovery cohort. All discovery cohort repertoires had been generated using a single sequencing platform. Class I and class II HLA loci were covered by the typing at four-digit resolution. The number of typed donors differed by locus: about 620-640 for A, B, C, DRB1 and DQB1; some 500 for DQA1; over 600 for DPA1; and roughly 490 for DPB1. Because of strong linkage in the cohort, roughly five DR-DQ haplotypes were treated as single units for association and clustering. Among around 400 genotyped donors of the cohort, an average of approximately 240,000 unique TCR beta nucleotide sequences was sequenced per donor, of which 15% to 20% were non-productive.

Summary of the overall study and its limitations: In a later genetic analysis, a missense DCLRE1C variant was associated with V-gene and J-gene trimming of TCR beta chains, and the association was replicated in an independent cohort. Most CMV-associated TCR beta chains appeared to be HLA-restricted in a later analysis, and the HLA associations seemed to be driven largely by CMV exposure. A cluster of highly shared sequence variants was judged likely to represent a technical artifact of the sequencing pipeline. Most TCR sequences were seen in very few donors, while some public TCRs were found in many individuals. Strong co-occurrence of HLA alleles, especially DR and DQ, made assigning TCR associations to individual alleles difficult. The only immune exposure information available for the cohort was CMV serostatus. In an earlier analysis of 587 of the donors, most TCR beta V segments appeared in productive rearrangements about 87% or about 30% of the time, broadly matching IMGT annotations. Correlated functional status among segregating V segments might reflect linkage disequilibrium, but an unknown experimental factor could not be ruled out. The 87-base-pair reads could not distinguish some IMGT-functional V segments, including TRBV6-2 and TRBV6-3, so those segments were excluded. The classifier was reported to diagnose cytomegalovirus status with high specificity and sensitivity in both the original cohort and the validation cohort. HLA typing was unavailable for some donors at each locus, so association tests used only the typed subset. In a later analysis, HLA-associated TCR beta chains showed more clonal expansion and lower generation probabilities than non-associated chains that were equally common. The authors suggested that the approach could potentially be generalized to other disease states and immunological phenotypes. A few of the identified cytomegalovirus-associated TCR beta chains were confirmed in vitro to be specific for cytomegalovirus antigens. A further reported finding was that TCR beta sequences accurately predicted the HLA-A and HLA-B alleles for most subjects in the first cohort. In this cohort, only TCR beta chains were sequenced, and detectable features were limited by the absence of alpha or paired-chain data. In a later analysis, the rate of TCR association differed among HLA loci, with DRB1 alleles having the most associated TCRs and HLA-C alleles having the fewest. According to a later analysis, parvovirus B19, influenza, CMV and Epstein-Barr virus appeared linked to several top co-occurrence clusters. Presence/absence analyses assumed roughly uniform sequencing depth across donors, an assumption that may not hold. Because counts were too low, about 18 rarely observed V segments, including chromosome 9 orphons, were excluded from the earlier analysis of 587 of the donors. A later analysis associated around 16,000 TCR beta sequences with specific HLA alleles at a false discovery rate of 0.05. In the study, approximately 160 TCR beta chains were listed as associated with cytomegalovirus. In a later genetic analysis, fewer N-insertions in productive TCRs were reported among donors in an Asian-associated ancestry cluster than the approximately 630-donor mean.

Specimen: PBMCs. The TCR comes from a middle-aged man in good health and CMV-seronegative. The V gene is TRBV5-1 and the J gene is TRBJ1-2; the D gene is perhaps TRBD1, on 6 matching bases. Read as DNA, the sequence is TGCGCCAGCAGCTTGACAGGGAGACCTAACTATGGCTACACCTTC. It translates to CASSLTGRPNYGYTF. With the rest looked up from the reference TRBV5-1 and TRBJ1-2 genes rather than sequenced, the full variable domain is KAGVTQTPRYLIKTRGQQVTLSCSPISGHRSVSWYQQTPGQGLQFLFEYFSETQRNKGNFPGRFSGRQFSNSRSEMNVSTLELGDSALYLCASSLTGRPNYGYTFGSGTRLTVV.